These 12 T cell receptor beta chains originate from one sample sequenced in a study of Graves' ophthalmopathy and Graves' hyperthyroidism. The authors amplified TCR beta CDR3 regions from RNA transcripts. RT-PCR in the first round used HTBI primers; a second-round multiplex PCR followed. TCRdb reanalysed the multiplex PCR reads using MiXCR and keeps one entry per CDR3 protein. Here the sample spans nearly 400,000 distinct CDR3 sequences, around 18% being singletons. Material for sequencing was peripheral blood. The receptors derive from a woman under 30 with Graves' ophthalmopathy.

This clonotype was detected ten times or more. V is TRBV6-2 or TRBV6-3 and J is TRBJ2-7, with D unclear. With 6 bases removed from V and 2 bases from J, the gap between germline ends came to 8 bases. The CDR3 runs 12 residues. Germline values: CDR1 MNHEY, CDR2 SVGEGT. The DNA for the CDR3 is TGTGCCAGCAGCGGATTCACCTACGAGCAGTACTTC. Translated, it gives CASSGFTYEQYF.

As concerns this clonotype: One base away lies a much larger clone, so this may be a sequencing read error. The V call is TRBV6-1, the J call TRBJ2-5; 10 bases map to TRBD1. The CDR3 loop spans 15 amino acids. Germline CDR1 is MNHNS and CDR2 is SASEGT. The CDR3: CAIRTGTGDQETQHF. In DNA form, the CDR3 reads TGTGCCATCAGGACCGGGACAGGGGACCAAGAGACCCAGCACTTC.

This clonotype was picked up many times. The CDR3 loop reads CASSIGFYYNEQFF. As DNA, the CDR3 is TGTGCCAGTAGTATAGGTTTCTACTACAATGAGCAGTTCTTC. The chain is built from TRBV19 and TRBJ2-1; no definite D call. The CDR3 covers 14 residues. The V gene lost 1 base and the J gene lost 3 bases, with 7 bases spanning the gap. The germline V gene has CDR1 LNHDA and CDR2 SQIVND (reference sequence).

This CDR3 reads CASSQDIAGELFF. CDR3 sequence (DNA): TGTGCCAGCAGTCAGGACATTGCCGGGGAGCTGTTTTTT. The V gene is TRBV6-2 or TRBV6-3, the J gene TRBJ2-2; possibly TRBD1 for D (5 bases). Germline-derived CDR1 and CDR2 are MNHEY and SVGEGT. The V and J ends lost 5 bases and 6 bases respectively, with 10 bases between them. This CDR3 has 13 amino acids.

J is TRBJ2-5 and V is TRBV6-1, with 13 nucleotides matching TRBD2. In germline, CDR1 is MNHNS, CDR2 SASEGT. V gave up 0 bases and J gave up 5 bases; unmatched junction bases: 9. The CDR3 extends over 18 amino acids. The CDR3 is CASSEAGPGLAGVETQYF. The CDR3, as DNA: TGTGCCAGCAGTGAAGCGGGTCCCGGACTAGCGGGAGTTGAGACCCAGTACTTC.

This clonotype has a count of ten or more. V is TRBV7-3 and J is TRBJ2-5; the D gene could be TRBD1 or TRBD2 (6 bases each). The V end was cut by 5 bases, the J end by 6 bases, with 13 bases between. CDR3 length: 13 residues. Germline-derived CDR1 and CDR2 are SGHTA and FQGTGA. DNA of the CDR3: TGTGCCAGCAGCCCCAAGGGGGGAAAGACCCAGTACTTC. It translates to CASSPKGGKTQYF.

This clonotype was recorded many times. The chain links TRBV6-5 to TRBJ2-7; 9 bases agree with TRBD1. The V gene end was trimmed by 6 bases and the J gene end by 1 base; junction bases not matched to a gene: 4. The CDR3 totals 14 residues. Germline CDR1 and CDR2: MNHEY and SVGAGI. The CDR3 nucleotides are TGTGCCAGCAGCGGACAGGGGCTATCCTACGAGCAGTACTTC. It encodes CASSGQGLSYEQYF.

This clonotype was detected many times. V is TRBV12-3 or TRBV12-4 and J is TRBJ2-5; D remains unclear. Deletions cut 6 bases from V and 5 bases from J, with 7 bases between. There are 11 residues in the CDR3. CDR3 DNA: TGTGCCAGCAGGAAGAGGGAGACCCAGTACTTC. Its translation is CASRKRETQYF.

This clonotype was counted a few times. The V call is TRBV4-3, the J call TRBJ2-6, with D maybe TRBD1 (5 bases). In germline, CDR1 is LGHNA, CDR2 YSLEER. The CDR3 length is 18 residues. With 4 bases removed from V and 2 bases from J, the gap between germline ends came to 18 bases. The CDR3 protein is CASSPGGQGLAGANVLTF. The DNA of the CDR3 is TGCGCCAGCAGCCCAGGTGGGCAGGGCTTAGCTGGGGCCAACGTCCTGACTTTC.

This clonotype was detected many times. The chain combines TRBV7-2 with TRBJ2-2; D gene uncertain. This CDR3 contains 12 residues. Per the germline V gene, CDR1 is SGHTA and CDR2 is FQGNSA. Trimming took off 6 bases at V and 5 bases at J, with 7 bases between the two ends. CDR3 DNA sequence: TGTGCCAGCAGTTCTTATACCGGGGAGCTGTTTTTT. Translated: CASSSYTGELFF.

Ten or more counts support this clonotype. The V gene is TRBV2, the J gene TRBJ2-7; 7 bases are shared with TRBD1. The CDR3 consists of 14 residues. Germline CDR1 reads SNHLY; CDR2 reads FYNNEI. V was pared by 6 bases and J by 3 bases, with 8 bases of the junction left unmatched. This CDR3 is CASSLIPGGYEQYF. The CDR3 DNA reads TGTGCCAGCAGCCTAATCCCAGGGGGCTACGAGCAGTACTTC.

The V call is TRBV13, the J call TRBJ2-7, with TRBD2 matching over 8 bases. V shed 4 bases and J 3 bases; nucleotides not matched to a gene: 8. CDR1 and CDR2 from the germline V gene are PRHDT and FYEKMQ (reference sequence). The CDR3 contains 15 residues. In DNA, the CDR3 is TGTGCCAGCAGCTGGGGGGGACTAGAGGGCTACGAGCAGTACTTC. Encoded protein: CASSWGGLEGYEQYF. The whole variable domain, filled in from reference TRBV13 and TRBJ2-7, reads AAGVIQSPRHLIKEKRETATLKCYPIPRHDTVYWYQQGPGQDPQFLISFYEKMQSDKGSIPDRFSAQQFSDYHSELNMSSLELGDSALYFCASSWGGLEGYEQYFGPGTRLTVT.